The sample holds one count of the clone carrying this TCR beta chain. Its antigen is unidentified. Autoimmune disease history or systemic immunosuppression was exclusionary. Trimming took 6 bases from V and 2 from J, leaving 7 bases between them. The CDR3 is 12 amino acids. Germline V CDR1 and CDR2: KGHSH, LQKENI. This record belongs to a study of OX40 agonist ivuxolimab in advanced cancers. Study-level background: Of mixed ages from about 23 to 79 and averaging roughly 64 years, the group was approximately 84% male. Three patients, one with hepatocellular carcinoma and two with cutaneous melanoma, responded partially.

Overall study findings and caveats: CD4+ and CD8+ blood T cells expanded clonally by week 6 at 0.1 to 3.0 mg/kg.

Generated by immunoSEQ multiplex PCR, the TCRdb table keeps only in-frame clones and is missing some. The sample carries about 89,000 clones, 85% to 95% recorded once. The clonotype was recovered from an adult with an advanced solid tumor such as melanoma, head and neck, liver or kidney cancer. Sample: CD4+ or CD8+ T cells sorted from blood, taken in a trial of the OX40 agonist ivuxolimab. The rearrangement links TRBV18 to TRBJ1-2; no firm D call. The CDR3 nucleotides are TGTGCCAGCTCCAACCCAAACTATGGCTACACCTTC. Protein: CASSNPNYGYTF.